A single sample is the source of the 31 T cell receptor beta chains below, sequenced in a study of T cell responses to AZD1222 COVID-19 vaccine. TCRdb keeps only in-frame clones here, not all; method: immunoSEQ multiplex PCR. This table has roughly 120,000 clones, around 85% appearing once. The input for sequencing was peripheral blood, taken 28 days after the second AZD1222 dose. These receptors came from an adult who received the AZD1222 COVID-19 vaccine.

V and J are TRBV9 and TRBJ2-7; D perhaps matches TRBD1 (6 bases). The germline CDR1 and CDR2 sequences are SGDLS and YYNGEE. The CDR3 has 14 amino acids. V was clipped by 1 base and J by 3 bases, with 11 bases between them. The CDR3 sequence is CASSVQGFGYEQYF. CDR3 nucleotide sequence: TGTGCCAGCAGCGTACAGGGGTTCGGCTACGAGCAGTACTTC.

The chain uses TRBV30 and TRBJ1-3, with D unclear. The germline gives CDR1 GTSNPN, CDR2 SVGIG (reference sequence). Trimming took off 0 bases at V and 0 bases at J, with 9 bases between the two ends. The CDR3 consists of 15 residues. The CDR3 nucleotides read TGTGCCTGGAGTGTAATTCGTGGCTCTGGAAACACCATATATTTT. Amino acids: CAWSVIRGSGNTIYF.

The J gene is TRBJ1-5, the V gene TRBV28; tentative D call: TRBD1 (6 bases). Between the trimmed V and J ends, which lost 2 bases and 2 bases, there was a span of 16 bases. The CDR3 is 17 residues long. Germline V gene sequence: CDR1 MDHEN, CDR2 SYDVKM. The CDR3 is CASSLIRQARGNQPQHF. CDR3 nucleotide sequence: TGTGCCAGCAGTTTAATTAGACAGGCCAGGGGCAATCAGCCCCAGCATTTT.

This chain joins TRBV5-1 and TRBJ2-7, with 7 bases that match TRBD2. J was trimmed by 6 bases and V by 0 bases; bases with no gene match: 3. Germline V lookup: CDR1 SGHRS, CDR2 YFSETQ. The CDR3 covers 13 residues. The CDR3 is CASSLGLAGEQYF. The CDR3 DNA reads TGCGCCAGCAGCTTGGGACTAGCCGGCGAGCAGTACTTC.

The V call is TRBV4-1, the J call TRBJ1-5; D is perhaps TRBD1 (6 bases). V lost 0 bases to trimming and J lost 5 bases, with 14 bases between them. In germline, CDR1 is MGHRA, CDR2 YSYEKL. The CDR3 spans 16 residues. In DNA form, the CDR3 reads TGCGCCAGCAGCCAAGAATCGCAGGGGACTTATCAGCCCCAGCATTTT. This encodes CASSQESQGTYQPQHF.

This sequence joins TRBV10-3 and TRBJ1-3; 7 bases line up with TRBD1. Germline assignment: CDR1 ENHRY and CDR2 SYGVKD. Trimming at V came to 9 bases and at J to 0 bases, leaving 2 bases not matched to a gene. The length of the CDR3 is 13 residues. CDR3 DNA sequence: TGTGCCATGGGACAGAACTCTGGAAACACCATATATTTT. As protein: CAMGQNSGNTIYF.

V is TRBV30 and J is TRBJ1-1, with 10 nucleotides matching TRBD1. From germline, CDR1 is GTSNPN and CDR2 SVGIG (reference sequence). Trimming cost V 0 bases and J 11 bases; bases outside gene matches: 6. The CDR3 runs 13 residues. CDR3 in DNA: TGTGCCTGGAGTGTGGGACAGGGGCCCCGGGCTTTCTTT. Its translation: CAWSVGQGPRAFF.

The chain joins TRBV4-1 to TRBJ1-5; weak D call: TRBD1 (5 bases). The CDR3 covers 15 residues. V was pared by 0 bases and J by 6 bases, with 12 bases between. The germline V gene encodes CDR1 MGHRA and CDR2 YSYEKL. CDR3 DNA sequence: TGCGCCAGCAGCCAAGAGGGACTCACAGCTCAGCCCCAGCATTTT. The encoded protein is CASSQEGLTAQPQHF.

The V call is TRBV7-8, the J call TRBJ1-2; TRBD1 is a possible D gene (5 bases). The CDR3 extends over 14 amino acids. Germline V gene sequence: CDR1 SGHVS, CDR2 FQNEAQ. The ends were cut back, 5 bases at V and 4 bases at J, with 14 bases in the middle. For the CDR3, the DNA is TGTGCCAGCAGCGACAGAGGACGGATCTATGGCTACACCTTC. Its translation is CASSDRGRIYGYTF. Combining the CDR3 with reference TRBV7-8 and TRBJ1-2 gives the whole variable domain GAGVSQSPRYKVAKRGQDVALRCDPISGHVSLFWYQQALGQGPEFLTYFQNEAQLDKSGLPSDRFFAERPEGSVSTLKIQRTQQEDSAVYLCASSDRGRIYGYTFGSGTRLTVV.

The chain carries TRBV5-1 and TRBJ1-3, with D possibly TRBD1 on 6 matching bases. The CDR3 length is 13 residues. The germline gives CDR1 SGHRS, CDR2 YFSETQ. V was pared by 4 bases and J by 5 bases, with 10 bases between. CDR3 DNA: TGCGCCAGCAGCAGGGGGGAAAGAAACACCATATATTTT. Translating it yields CASSRGERNTIYF.

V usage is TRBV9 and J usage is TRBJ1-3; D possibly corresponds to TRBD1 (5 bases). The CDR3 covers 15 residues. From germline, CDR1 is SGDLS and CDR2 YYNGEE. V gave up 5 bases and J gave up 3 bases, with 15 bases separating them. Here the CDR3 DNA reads TGTGCCAGCAGACGGGACTCCTCGGGTGGAAACACCATATATTTT. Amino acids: CASRRDSSGGNTIYF.

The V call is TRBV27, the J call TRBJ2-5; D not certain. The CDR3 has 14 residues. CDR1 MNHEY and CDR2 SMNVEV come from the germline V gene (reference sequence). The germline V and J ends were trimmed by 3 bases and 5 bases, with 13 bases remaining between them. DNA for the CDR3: TGTGCCAGCAGTTTTTTGGGTGGGCGGGAGACCCAGTACTTC. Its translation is CASSFLGGRETQYF.

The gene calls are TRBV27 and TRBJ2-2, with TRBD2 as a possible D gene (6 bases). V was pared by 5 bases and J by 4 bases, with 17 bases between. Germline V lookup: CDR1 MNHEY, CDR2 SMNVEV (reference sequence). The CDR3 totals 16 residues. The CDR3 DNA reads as TGTGCCAGCAGTCCCGCCGATGGGCGGGGCACCGGGGAGCTGTTTTTT. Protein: CASSPADGRGTGELFF.

CDR3 nucleotides: TGCGCCAGCAGCCAAGATTCGTTAGGGACGGTAAGAATTCAGTACTTC. Translating gives CASSQDSLGTVRIQYF. The rearrangement links TRBV4-1 to TRBJ2-4; D tentatively reads TRBD1 or TRBD2 (5 bases each). The germline V and J ends were trimmed by 0 bases and 10 bases, with 19 bases remaining between them. This CDR3 has 16 residues. CDR1 is MGHRA and CDR2 is YSYEKL in the germline V gene.

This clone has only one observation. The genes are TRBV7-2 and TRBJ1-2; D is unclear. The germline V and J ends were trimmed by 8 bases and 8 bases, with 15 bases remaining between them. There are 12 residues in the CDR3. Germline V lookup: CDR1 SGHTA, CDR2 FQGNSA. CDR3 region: CASSGVTWGYTF. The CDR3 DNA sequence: TGTGCCAGCTCCGGGGTGACATGGGGCTACACCTTC.

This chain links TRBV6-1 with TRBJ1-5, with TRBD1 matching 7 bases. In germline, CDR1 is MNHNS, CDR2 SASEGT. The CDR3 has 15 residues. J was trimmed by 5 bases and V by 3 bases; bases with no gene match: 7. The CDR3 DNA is TGTGCCAGCAGTGAGGCGGGACAGCAGTATCAGCCCCAGCATTTT. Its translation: CASSEAGQQYQPQHF.

The CDR3 nucleotides are TGTGCCAGCAGATCTACAGGGGGCAATCCCACCCTCCACTTT. This gives the protein CASRSTGGNPTLHF. This chain joins TRBV2 and TRBJ1-6, with 9 bases lining up with TRBD1. Germline CDR1 and CDR2: SNHLY and FYNNEI. V was pared by 6 bases and J by 14 bases, with 11 bases of the junction left unmatched. The CDR3 covers 14 residues.

CDR3 region: CASSLFYEKTQGLNQPQHF. CDR3 DNA sequence: TGTGCCAGCAGTTTATTTTATGAGAAAACACAGGGGCTAAATCAGCCCCAGCATTTT. The chain has TRBV28 and TRBJ1-5, with TRBD1 matching over 7 bases. J gave up 4 bases and V 1 base, and 16 bases lay outside the gene matches. CDR3 length: 19 residues. The germline CDR1 and CDR2 sequences are MDHEN and SYDVKM. The full variable domain, rest sourced from reference TRBV28 and TRBJ1-5, is DVKVTQSSRYLVKRTGEKVFLECVQDMDHENMFWYRQDPGLGLRLIYFSYDVKMKEKGDIPEGYSVSREKKERFSLILESASTNQTSMYLCASSLFYEKTQGLNQPQHFGDGTRLSIL.

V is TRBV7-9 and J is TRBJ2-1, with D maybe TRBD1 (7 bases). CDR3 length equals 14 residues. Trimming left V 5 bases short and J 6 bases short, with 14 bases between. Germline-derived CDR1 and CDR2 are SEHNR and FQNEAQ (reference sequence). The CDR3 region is CASSPSGGSNEQFF. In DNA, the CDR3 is TGTGCCAGCAGCCCATCAGGGGGGAGCAATGAGCAGTTCTTC.

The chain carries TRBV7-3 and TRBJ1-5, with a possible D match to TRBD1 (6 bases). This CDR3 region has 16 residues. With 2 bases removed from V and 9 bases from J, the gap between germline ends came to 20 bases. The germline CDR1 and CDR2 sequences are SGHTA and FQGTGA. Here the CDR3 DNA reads TGTGCCAGCAGCTTATCGGGGGACACCTCGGGGTGGCCCCAGCATTTT. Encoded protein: CASSLSGDTSGWPQHF.

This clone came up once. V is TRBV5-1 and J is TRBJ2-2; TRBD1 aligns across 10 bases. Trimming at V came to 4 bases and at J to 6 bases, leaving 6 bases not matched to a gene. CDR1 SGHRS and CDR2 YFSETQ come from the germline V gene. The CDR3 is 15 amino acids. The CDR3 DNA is TGCGCCAGCAGCCGACAGGGGGCTGAGGCCGGGGAGCTGTTTTTT. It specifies CASSRQGAEAGELFF.

The CDR3 region has the DNA TGTGCCAGCTCACCACAACCAGGACAGGAGAATGAAAAACTGTTTTTT. It codes for CASSPQPGQENEKLFF. V is TRBV18 and J is TRBJ1-4; 7 bases are a match to TRBD1. This CDR3 spans 16 amino acids. Per germline, CDR1 KGHSH and CDR2 LQKENI. The V and J ends lost 1 base and 5 bases, in that order; junction bases with no gene match: 7.

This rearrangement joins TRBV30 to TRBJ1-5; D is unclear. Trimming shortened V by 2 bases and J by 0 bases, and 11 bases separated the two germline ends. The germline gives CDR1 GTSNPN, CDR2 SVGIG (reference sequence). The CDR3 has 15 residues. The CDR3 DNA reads TGTGCCTGGAGTATAGGCAGTCGTAGCAATCAGCCCCAGCATTTT. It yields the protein CAWSIGSRSNQPQHF.

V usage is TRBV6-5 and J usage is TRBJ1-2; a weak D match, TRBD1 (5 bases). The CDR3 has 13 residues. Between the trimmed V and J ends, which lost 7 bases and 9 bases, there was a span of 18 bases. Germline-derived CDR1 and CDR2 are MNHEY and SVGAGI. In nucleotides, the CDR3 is TGTGCCAGCATTAGCCGGGGGTGGGGCAGCTACACCTTC. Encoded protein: CASISRGWGSYTF.

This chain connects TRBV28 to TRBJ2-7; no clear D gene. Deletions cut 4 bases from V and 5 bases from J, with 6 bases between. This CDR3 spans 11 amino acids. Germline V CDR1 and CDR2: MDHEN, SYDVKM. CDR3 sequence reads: CASSYDHEQYF. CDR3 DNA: TGTGCCAGCAGTTACGACCACGAGCAGTACTTC.

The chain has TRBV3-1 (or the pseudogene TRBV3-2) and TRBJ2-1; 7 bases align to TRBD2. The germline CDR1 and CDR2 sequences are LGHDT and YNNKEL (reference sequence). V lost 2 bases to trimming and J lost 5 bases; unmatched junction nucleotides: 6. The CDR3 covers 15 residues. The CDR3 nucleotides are TGTGCCAGCAGCCAAAGAACTAGCGCCCACAATGAGCAGTTCTTC. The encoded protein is CASSQRTSAHNEQFF.

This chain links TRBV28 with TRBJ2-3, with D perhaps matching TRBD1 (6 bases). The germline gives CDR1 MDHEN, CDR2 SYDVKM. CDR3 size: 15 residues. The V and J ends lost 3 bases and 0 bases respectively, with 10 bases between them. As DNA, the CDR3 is TGTGCCAGCAGTTTGTACAGGGAAAGCACAGATACGCAGTATTTT. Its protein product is CASSLYRESTDTQYF.

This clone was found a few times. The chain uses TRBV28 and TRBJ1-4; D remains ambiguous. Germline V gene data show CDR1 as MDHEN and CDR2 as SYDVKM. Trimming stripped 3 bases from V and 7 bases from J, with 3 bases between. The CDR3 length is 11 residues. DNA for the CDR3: TGTGCCAGCAGTTTTACTGAAAAACTGTTTTTT. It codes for CASSFTEKLFF. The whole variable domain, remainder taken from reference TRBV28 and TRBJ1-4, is DVKVTQSSRYLVKRTGEKVFLECVQDMDHENMFWYRQDPGLGLRLIYFSYDVKMKEKGDIPEGYSVSREKKERFSLILESASTNQTSMYLCASSFTEKLFFGSGTQLSVL.

CDR3 amino acids: CASSERAGGFPDTQYF. Written as DNA, the CDR3 is TGTGCCAGCAGTGAACGAGCGGGGGGCTTTCCAGATACGCAGTATTTT. The chain links TRBV2 to TRBJ2-3; TRBD2 aligns across 9 bases. Germline-derived CDR1 and CDR2 are SNHLY and FYNNEI. There are 16 residues in the CDR3. With 2 bases clipped from V and 4 bases from J, the junction kept 7 bases outside the gene matches.

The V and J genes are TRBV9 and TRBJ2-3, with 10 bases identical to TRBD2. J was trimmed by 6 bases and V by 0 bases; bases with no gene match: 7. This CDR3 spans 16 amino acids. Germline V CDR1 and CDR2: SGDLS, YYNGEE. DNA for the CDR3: TGTGCCAGCAGCGTAGGTGTGGCTAGCGGGGGCGATACGCAGTATTTT. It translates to CASSVGVASGGDTQYF. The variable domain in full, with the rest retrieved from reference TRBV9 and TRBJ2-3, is DSGVTQTPKHLITATGQRVTLRCSPRSGDLSVYWYQQSLDQGLQFLIQYYNGEERAKGNILERFSAQQFPDLHSELNLSSLELGDSALYFCASSVGVASGGDTQYFGPGTRLTVL.

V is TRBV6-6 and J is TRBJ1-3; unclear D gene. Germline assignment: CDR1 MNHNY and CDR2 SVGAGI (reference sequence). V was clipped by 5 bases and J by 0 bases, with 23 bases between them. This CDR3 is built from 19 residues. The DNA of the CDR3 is TGTGCCAGCAGTCTGTCACAAGTCCACTCTGGTCGCTCTGGAAACACCATATATTTT. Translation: CASSLSQVHSGRSGNTIYF.